The 8 T cell receptor beta chains given below trace back to one sample, sequenced in a study of T cell responses to AZD1222 COVID-19 vaccine. Libraries were prepared by immunoSEQ multiplex PCR; TCRdb keeps only in-frame clonotypes and omits some of them. The sample yields tens of thousands of clones, around nine tenths seen once. Specimen: peripheral blood, collected on day 0 of AZD1222 vaccination. The receptors here all came from an adult in good health.

The chain joins TRBV19 to TRBJ2-5, with 12 bases lining up with TRBD2. Losses at the gene ends were 0 bases for V and 7 bases for J; bases not matched to a gene: 3. From germline, CDR1 is LNHDA and CDR2 SQIVND (reference sequence). This CDR3 spans 15 amino acids. CDR3 in amino acids: CASSIETSGSGTQYF. The CDR3 bases are TGTGCCAGTAGTATAGAGACTAGCGGGAGTGGGACCCAGTACTTC. Looking up the rest from reference TRBV19 and TRBJ2-5 gives the full variable domain: DGGITQSPKYLFRKEGQNVTLSCEQNLNHDAMYWYRQDPGQGLRLIYYSQIVNDFQKGDIAEGYSVSREKKESFPLTVTSAQKNPTAFYLCASSIETSGSGTQYFGPGTRLLVL.

The V gene is TRBV25-1, the J gene TRBJ2-1, with TRBD2 matching 8 bases. V gave up 3 bases and J gave up 7 bases; unmatched junction bases: 14. Germline V gene lookup returns CDR1 MGHDK and CDR2 SYGVNS. CDR3 length: 17 residues. The CDR3 DNA sequence: TGTGCCAGCAGTGAGGGACTAGTTAAGGATCTTCGGAATGAGCAGTTCTTC. Protein sequence: CASSEGLVKDLRNEQFF. Full variable domain (outside the CDR3, taken from reference TRBV25-1 and TRBJ2-1): EADIYQTPRYLVIGTGKKITLECSQTMGHDKMYWYQQDPGMELHLIHYSYGVNSTEKGDLSSESTVSRIRTEHFPLTLESARPSHTSQYLCASSEGLVKDLRNEQFFGPGTRLTVL.

V gene TRBV3-1 (or the pseudogene TRBV3-2) combines with J gene TRBJ2-2, with 11 bases identical to TRBD2. V shed 5 bases and J 4 bases; nucleotides not matched to a gene: 27. The CDR3 is 23 amino acids. Germline assignment: CDR1 LGHDT and CDR2 YNNKEL (reference sequence). In DNA form, the CDR3 reads TGTGCCAGCAGCTCGCGCAGAAAAACACCACTCCTTACTAGCGGGAGTGGCACCGGGGAGCTGTTTTTT. Its translation: CASSSRRKTPLLTSGSGTGELFF.

The chain couples TRBV11-1 to TRBJ2-5; D is unclear. V was pared by 9 bases and J by 1 base, with 18 bases between. Germline CDR1 and CDR2: SGHAT and FQDESV (reference sequence). This CDR3 has 15 residues. CDR3 DNA sequence: TGTGCCAGGGCCCGAGGTTGTGGGCCCCAAGAGACCCAGTACTTC. It encodes CARARGCGPQETQYF.

This chain joins TRBV11-2 and TRBJ2-1; D remains ambiguous. Trimming removed 5 bases at V and 0 bases at J, with 14 bases between. From germline, CDR1 is SGHAT and CDR2 FQNNGV. The CDR3 is made up of 16 amino acids. The CDR3 sequence is CASSPHLQSSYNEQFF. CDR3 sequence (DNA): TGTGCCAGCAGCCCCCACCTCCAGAGCTCCTACAATGAGCAGTTCTTC.

This chain uses TRBV16 with TRBJ2-5, with D possibly being TRBD1 or TRBD2 (5 bases each). This CDR3 is built from 14 residues. V was trimmed by 0 bases and J by 5 bases, leaving 10 bases between them. The germline V gene encodes CDR1 KGHSY and CDR2 FQNENV. This chain's CDR3 is CASSQSWGGETQYF. The CDR3 DNA reads TGTGCCAGCAGCCAATCATGGGGCGGGGAGACCCAGTACTTC.

The rearrangement joins TRBV19 to TRBJ1-2, with 8 bases identical to TRBD1. In germline, CDR1 is LNHDA, CDR2 SQIVND (reference sequence). The CDR3 extends over 12 amino acids. J was trimmed by 7 bases and V by 5 bases; bases with no gene match: 3. As DNA, the CDR3 is TGTGCCAGTAGTCCGGACAGGGCTGGCTACACCTTC. Its protein product is CASSPDRAGYTF.

The chain has TRBV18 and TRBJ2-7; 10 bases are a match to TRBD1. V lost 6 bases, J lost 9 bases, and 11 bases stayed unmatched. Germline CDR1 is KGHSH and CDR2 is LQKENI. This CDR3 is built from 14 residues. The chain's CDR3 is CASSQDRGLKAQYF. Here the CDR3 DNA reads TGTGCCAGCTCCCAGGACAGGGGGTTAAAGGCGCAGTACTTC.